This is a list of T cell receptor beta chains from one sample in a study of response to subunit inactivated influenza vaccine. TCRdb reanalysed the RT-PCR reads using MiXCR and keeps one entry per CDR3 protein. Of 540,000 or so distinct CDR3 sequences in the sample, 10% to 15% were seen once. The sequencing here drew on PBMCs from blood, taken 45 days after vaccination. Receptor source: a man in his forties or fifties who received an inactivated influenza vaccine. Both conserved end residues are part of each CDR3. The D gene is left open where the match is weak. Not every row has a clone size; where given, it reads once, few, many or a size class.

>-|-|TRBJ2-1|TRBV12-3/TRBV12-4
TGTGCCAGCAGTCTCCGGGACCCTCTTGGGCATGAGCAGTTCTTC
CASSLRDPLGHEQFF
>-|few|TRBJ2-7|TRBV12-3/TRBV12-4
TGTGCCAGCAGCTTTGGGGACATCTGGCGGACAGTTTCCGAGCAGTACTTC
CASSFGDIWRTVSEQYF
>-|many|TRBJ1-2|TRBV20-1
TGCAGTGCCAGGCGACTAAGGGACTATGGCTACACCTTC
CSARRLRDYGYTF
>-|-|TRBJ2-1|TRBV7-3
TGTGCCAGCAGCTTACGAAACACCAACTACAATGAGCAGTTCTTC
CASSLRNTNYNEQFF
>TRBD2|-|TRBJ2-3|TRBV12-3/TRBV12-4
TGTGCCAGCAGGGGTCTAGCGGGGGCGCCCACAGATACGCAGTATTTT
CASRGLAGAPTDTQYF
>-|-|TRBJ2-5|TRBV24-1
TGTGCCACCAGTGACCCCGGGGAGACCCAGTACTTC
CATSDPGETQYF
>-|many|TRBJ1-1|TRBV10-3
TGTGCCATCAGGGGGGGTCTTTACACTGAAGCTTTCTTT
CAIRGGLYTEAFF
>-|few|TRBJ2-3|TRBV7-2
TGTGCCAGCAGCTTAGAGGGACCCCGGGCAGATACGCAGTATTTT
CASSLEGPRADTQYF
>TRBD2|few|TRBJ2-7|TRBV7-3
TGTGCCAGCAGCCCCACTAGCGGTGCCACCTACGAGCAGTACTTC
CASSPTSGATYEQYF
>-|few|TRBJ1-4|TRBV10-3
TGTGCCATCAGTGAGGGCGGAAGAAAACTGTTTTTT
CAISEGGRKLFF
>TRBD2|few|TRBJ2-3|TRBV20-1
TGCAGTAGAAGCGGGGGGGCCATGGATACGCAGTATTTT
CSRSGGAMDTQYF
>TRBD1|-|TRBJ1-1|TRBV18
TGTGCCAGCCTGTTGGACAGGGCGTTTCGCACTGAAGCTTTCTTT
CASLLDRAFRTEAFF
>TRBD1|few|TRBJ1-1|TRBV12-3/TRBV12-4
TGTGCCAGCAGTCCGACGGACAGGGATATTGGTGAAGCTTTCTTT
CASSPTDRDIGEAFF
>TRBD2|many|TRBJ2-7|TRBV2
TGTGCCAGCAGCACGACTAGCGGGGTAACCTACGAGCAGTACTTC
CASSTTSGVTYEQYF
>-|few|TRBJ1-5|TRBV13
TGTGCCAGCAGCTTGGGCTGGGGGCAGCCCCAGCATTTT
CASSLGWGQPQHF
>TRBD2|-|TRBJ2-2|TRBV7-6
TGTGCCAGCAGTCTAGCGGGAGGGAGGACCGGGGAGCTGTTTTTT
CASSLAGGRTGELFF
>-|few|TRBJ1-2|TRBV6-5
TGTGCCAGCAGTTACGGGAACCGGTATGGCTACACCTTC
CASSYGNRYGYTF
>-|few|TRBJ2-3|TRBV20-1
TGCAGTGCGGGTCCTTACAAGACAGATACGCAGTATTTT
CSAGPYKTDTQYF
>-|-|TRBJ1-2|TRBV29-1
TGCAGCGTTGGCGCGGAGCGATATGGCTACACCTTC
CSVGAERYGYTF
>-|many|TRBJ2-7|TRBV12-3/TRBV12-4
TGTGCCAGCACCTTACACCACTACGAGCAGTACTTC
CASTLHHYEQYF
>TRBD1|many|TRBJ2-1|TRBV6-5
TGTGCCAGCAGTTACTCCCCGAGTGGGACAGGGCATATACGGAATGAGCAGTTCTTC
CASSYSPSGTGHIRNEQFF
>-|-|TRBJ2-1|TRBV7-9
TGTGCCAGCAGCCCCGTTAAAGACTCCTACAATGAGCAGTTCTTC
CASSPVKDSYNEQFF
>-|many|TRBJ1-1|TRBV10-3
TGTGCCATCAGTGACCGGGGAGGGGACACTGAAGCTTTCTTT
CAISDRGGDTEAFF
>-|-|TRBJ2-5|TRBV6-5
TGTGCCAGCAGTTACAGGTTAACAGGCCGCCAAGAGACCCAGTACTTC
CASSYRLTGRQETQYF
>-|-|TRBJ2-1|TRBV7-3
TGTGCCAGCGCGGCTAGCGCCTACAATGAGCAGTTCTTC
CASAASAYNEQFF
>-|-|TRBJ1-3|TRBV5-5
TGTGCCAGCAGAATCGAGTGGAGTACCTCTGGAAACACCATATATTTT
CASRIEWSTSGNTIYF
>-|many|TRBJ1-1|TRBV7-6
TGTGCCAGCAGCTCGGTTCGGGGGCTCGGTGAGACTGAAGCTTTCTTT
CASSSVRGLGETEAFF
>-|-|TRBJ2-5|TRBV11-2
TGTGCCAGCAGCTTGGAGAGGTTGGAGACCCAGTACTTC
CASSLERLETQYF
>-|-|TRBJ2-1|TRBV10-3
TGTGCCATCAGTGACCCAGGGAGATCTAATGAGCAGTTCTTC
CAISDPGRSNEQFF
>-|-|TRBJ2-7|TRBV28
TGTGCCAGCAGGCACCAGGATTGGGACGAGCAGTACTTC
CASRHQDWDEQYF
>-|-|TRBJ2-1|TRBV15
TGTGCCACCAGCAGAGTTCGGGGGGCCGGTGAGCAGTTCTTC
CATSRVRGAGEQFF
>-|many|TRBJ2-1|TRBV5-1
TGCGCCAGCAGCTTTGTAGGATCCCTCTCCTACAATGAGCAGTTCTTC
CASSFVGSLSYNEQFF
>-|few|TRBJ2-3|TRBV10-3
TGTGCCATCAGTGAGGGGGTGGGTACGCAGTATTTT
CAISEGVGTQYF
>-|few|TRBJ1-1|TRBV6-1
TGTGCCAGCAGTGAAGAGAGGGTTGGGTGGAACACTGAAGCTTTCTTT
CASSEERVGWNTEAFF
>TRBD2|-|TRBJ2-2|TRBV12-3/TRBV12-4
TGTGCCAGCAGTTTAGCGACTAGCGGAATGACCGGGGAGCTGTTTTTT
CASSLATSGMTGELFF
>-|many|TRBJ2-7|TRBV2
TGTGCCAGCGCAAGTTACGAGCAGTACTTC
CASASYEQYF
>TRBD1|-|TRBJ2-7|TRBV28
TGTGCCAGCAGTACAGGGGGCACCTTATACGAGCAGTACTTC
CASSTGGTLYEQYF
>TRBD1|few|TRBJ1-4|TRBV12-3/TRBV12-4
TGTGCCAGCAGCGGGACAGATATTGAAAAACTGTTTTTT
CASSGTDIEKLFF
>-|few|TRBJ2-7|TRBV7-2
TGTGCCAGCAGCTTTCGGACGGACTACGAGCAGTACTTC
CASSFRTDYEQYF
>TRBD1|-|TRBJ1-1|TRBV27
TGTGCCAGCAGTCGGGACAGGGGAGGGAGGGCTGAAGCTTTCTTT
CASSRDRGGRAEAFF
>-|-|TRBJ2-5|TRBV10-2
TGCGCCAGCAGTGGTAGCAGGGCTGGGGAGACCCAGTACTTC
CASSGSRAGETQYF
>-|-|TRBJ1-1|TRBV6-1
TGTGCCAGCAGTGATAAGTCGAACACTGAAGCTTTCTTT
CASSDKSNTEAFF
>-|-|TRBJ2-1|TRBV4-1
TGCGCCAGCAGAAGCCCAGGGGAGTCTTACAATGAGCAGTTCTTC
CASRSPGESYNEQFF
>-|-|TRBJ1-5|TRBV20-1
TGCAGTGCTAGAGAGGGAAACAGGGATCAGCCCCAGCATTTT
CSAREGNRDQPQHF
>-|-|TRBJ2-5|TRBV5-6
TGTGCCAGCAGCTTACTGAGCGGCCAGGTAGAGACCCAGTACTTC
CASSLLSGQVETQYF
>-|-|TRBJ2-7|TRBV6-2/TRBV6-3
TGTGCCAGCAGTTACTCGTTCAGGGGGCAGCGCGGGGGCGTTTTCTCCTACGAGCAGTACTTC
CASSYSFRGQRGGVFSYEQYF
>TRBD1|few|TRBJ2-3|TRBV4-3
TGCGCCAGCAGCCGGACTCAGGGGGAATTGCAGTATTTT
CASSRTQGELQYF
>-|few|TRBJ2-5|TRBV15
TGTGCCACCAGTGGAGGGGTCAAGGAGACCCAGTACTTC
CATSGGVKETQYF
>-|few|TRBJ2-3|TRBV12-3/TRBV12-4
TGTGCCAGCAGTTCCATGAGTACAGATACGCAGTATTTT
CASSSMSTDTQYF
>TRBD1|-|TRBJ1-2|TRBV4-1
TGCGCCAGCAGCCAAGCTACAGGGGGATCTGGCTACACCTTC
CASSQATGGSGYTF
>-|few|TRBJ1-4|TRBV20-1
TGCAGTGCTAGGTCACAGGGCCATAAGCCGGGGGTGTTTTTT
CSARSQGHKPGVFF
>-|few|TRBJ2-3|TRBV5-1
TGCGCCAGCAGCCTTCGGAGCGAAACAGATACGCAGTATTTT
CASSLRSETDTQYF
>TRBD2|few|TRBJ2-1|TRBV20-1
TGCAGTGCTGCAGGATTACTAGCGCTAGGCAATGAGCAGTTCTTC
CSAAGLLALGNEQFF